This TCR beta chain was found in a study of cytomegalovirus exposure and HLA in healthy donors. Both 60 Vbeta primers and 13 Jbeta primers went into the PCR. Assay: immunoSEQ multiplex PCR; the TCRdb copy retains only in-frame clones and omits some. The sample yields roughly 160,000 clones, approximately 76% seen once. The CDR3 is 14 residues long. Germline CDR1 reads SGHNT; CDR2 reads YYREEE (reference sequence). After removal of 2 bases from V and 2 bases from J, the junction contained 4 bases not matched to a gene. In the case of this clone: What it binds is unknown.

Whole-study results and caveats: Later, an analysis showed that TCR beta chains associated with HLA were more clonally expanded than others that were equally common. A few CMV-associated chains proved CMV antigen-specific in vitro.

This TCR was sampled from a man between 60 and 75 years old in good health and CMV-seronegative. The chain combines TRBV5-4 with TRBJ2-7; 7 positions agree with TRBD1. The sequencing input was PBMCs. The CDR3 spells CASSFNQGAYEQYF. The CDR3 DNA reads TGTGCCAGCAGCTTTAATCAGGGGGCCTACGAGCAGTACTTC.